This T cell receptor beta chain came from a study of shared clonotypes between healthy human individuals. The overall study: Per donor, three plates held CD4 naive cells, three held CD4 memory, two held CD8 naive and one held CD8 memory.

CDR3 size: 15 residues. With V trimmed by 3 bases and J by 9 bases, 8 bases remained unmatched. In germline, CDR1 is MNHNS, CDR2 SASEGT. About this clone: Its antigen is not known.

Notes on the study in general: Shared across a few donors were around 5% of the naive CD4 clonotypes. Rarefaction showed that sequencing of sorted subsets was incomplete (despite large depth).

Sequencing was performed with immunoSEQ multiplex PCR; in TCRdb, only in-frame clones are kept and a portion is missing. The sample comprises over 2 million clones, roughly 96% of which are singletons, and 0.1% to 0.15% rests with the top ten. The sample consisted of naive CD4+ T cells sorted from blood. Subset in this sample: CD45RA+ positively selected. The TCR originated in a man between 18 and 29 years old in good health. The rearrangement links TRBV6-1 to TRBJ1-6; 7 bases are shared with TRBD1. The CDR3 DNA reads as TGTGCCAGCAGTGACAGGACAGGTGGGGCTTCACCCCTCCACTTT. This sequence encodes CASSDRTGGASPLHF.